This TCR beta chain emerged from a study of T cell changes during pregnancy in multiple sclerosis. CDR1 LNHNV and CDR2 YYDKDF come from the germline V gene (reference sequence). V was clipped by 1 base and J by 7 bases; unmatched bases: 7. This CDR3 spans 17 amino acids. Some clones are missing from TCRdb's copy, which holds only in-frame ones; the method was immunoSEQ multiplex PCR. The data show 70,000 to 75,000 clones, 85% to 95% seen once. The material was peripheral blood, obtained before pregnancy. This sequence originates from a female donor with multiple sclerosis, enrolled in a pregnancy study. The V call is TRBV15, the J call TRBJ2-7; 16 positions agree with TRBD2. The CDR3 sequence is CATSRVGTSGRDGEQYF. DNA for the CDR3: TGTGCCACCAGCAGAGTGGGGACTAGCGGGAGGGATGGAGAGCAGTACTTC.